The 16 T cell receptor beta chains in this list originate from one sample, sequenced in a study of T cell responses to AZD1222 COVID-19 vaccine. The repertoire was sequenced with immunoSEQ multiplex PCR; TCRdb's copy has only in-frame clones and lacks some. The sample includes fewer than 120,000 clones, roughly 89% of them seen just once. The sequencing used peripheral blood, collected 28 days after the second AZD1222 dose. The receptors come from an adult who received the AZD1222 COVID-19 vaccine.

This clone showed up just once. The chain employs TRBV27 and TRBJ1-6; the match to TRBD1 covers 8 bases. Losses at the gene ends were 2 bases for V and 9 bases for J; bases not matched to a gene: 15. This CDR3 has 18 residues. Per germline, CDR1 MNHEY and CDR2 SMNVEV (reference sequence). For the CDR3, the DNA is TGTGCCAGCAGTTTACGTTCGGCAGGGGGCACCGCCAGTTCACCCCTCCACTTT. Protein product: CASSLRSAGGTASSPLHF.

V usage is TRBV10-3 and J usage is TRBJ2-2, with 10 positions matching TRBD1. In germline, CDR1 is ENHRY, CDR2 SYGVKD. This CDR3 is 16 amino acids long. Germline trimming cut 3 bases from V and 3 bases from J; bases unmatched to any gene: 4. The CDR3 loop reads CAISERQGADTGELFF. CDR3 DNA sequence: TGTGCCATCAGTGAACGACAGGGGGCTGACACCGGGGAGCTGTTTTTT.

The chain joins TRBV19 to TRBJ1-3; 8 bases agree with TRBD1. The V gene's germline CDR1 is LNHDA and CDR2 SQIVND (reference sequence). V lost 6 bases, J lost 0 bases, and 19 bases stayed unmatched. This CDR3 is built from 20 residues. The chain's CDR3 is CASSNIRRQGPYSSGNTIYF. In DNA, the CDR3 is TGTGCCAGTAGCAACATTAGGCGACAGGGGCCCTACTCCTCTGGAAACACCATATATTTT. Full variable domain (outside the CDR3, taken from reference TRBV19 and TRBJ1-3): DGGITQSPKYLFRKEGQNVTLSCEQNLNHDAMYWYRQDPGQGLRLIYYSQIVNDFQKGDIAEGYSVSREKKESFPLTVTSAQKNPTAFYLCASSNIRRQGPYSSGNTIYFGEGSWLTVV.

This rearrangement joins TRBV5-1 to TRBJ2-6; D remains ambiguous. Germline loops: CDR1 SGHRS, CDR2 YFSETQ. Trimming stripped 4 bases from V and 4 bases from J, with 12 bases between. The length of the CDR3 is 15 residues. CDR3 residues: CASSPESSGANVLTF. CDR3 DNA sequence: TGCGCCAGCAGCCCGGAAAGTTCCGGGGCCAACGTCCTGACTTTC.

This clone appeared once. The chain combines TRBV7-3 with TRBJ2-1; maybe TRBD2 (6 bases). Trimming stripped 3 bases from V and 6 bases from J, with 15 bases between. The germline V gene has CDR1 SGHTA and CDR2 FQGTGA. This CDR3 has 15 residues. CDR3 DNA: TGTGCCAGCAGCTTTGGGCGGGGCGACGGCAATGAGCAGTTCTTC. Translation gives CASSFGRGDGNEQFF.

The chain carries TRBV4-1 and TRBJ2-3, with TRBD2 matching 12 bases. With 1 base clipped from V and 5 bases from J, the junction kept 10 bases outside the gene matches. This CDR3 has 18 residues. Germline-derived CDR1 and CDR2 are MGHRA and YSYEKL. In DNA, the CDR3 is TGCGCCAGCAGCCAAGTTACCACTAGCGGGGGGCAGGGAGATACGCAGTATTTT. Residues: CASSQVTTSGGQGDTQYF.

The V and J genes are TRBV5-1 and TRBJ2-7, with 8 positions matching TRBD1. The junction had 11 bases not matched to a gene; V was cut back by 6 bases and J by 0 bases. CDR3 length equals 16 residues. In germline, CDR1 is SGHRS, CDR2 YFSETQ. CDR3 in amino acids: CASTLGSTGGSYEQYF. In DNA, the CDR3 is TGCGCCAGCACCCTTGGGAGTACAGGGGGCTCCTACGAGCAGTACTTC.

The gene calls are TRBV6-6 and TRBJ2-7; 13 bases line up with TRBD2. The CDR3 consists of 15 residues. The germline CDR1 and CDR2 sequences are MNHNY and SVGAGI (reference sequence). V shed 6 bases and J 5 bases; nucleotides not matched to a gene: 7. The CDR3 is CASSPPGLAGNEQYF. The CDR3 nucleotides read TGTGCCAGCAGCCCTCCGGGACTAGCGGGGAACGAGCAGTACTTC.

This chain connects TRBV30 to TRBJ2-1, with 7 bases lining up with TRBD2. The CDR3 consists of 15 residues. CDR1 is GTSNPN and CDR2 is SVGIG in the germline V gene (reference sequence). The trim removed 0 bases at V and 5 bases at J, leaving 7 bases unmatched. The DNA for the CDR3 is TGTGCCTGGAGTGTACGCGGGAGTCTCGACAATGAGCAGTTCTTC. Residues: CAWSVRGSLDNEQFF.

This clone was picked up one time. The chain combines TRBV11-2 with TRBJ1-5; D may be TRBD1 (5 bases). The V gene lost 5 bases and the J gene lost 3 bases, with 14 bases spanning the gap. Germline CDR1 reads SGHAT; CDR2 reads FQNNGV. CDR3 length equals 15 residues. CDR3 nucleotide sequence: TGTGCCAGCAGCCCCTCCTTCAGGGTCAATCAGCCCCAGCATTTT. It translates to CASSPSFRVNQPQHF.

V gene TRBV6-5 combines with J gene TRBJ1-4, with D tentatively TRBD1 (6 bases). Trimming took 7 bases from V and 5 from J, leaving 14 bases between them. Germline V gives CDR1 MNHEY, CDR2 SVGAGI. The CDR3 is 14 amino acids. The CDR3 is CASTSRRGNEKLFF. The CDR3 nucleotides read TGTGCCAGCACCTCCCGCAGGGGAAATGAAAAACTGTTTTTT.

There are a few counts of this clone. The chain recombines TRBV9 with TRBJ1-2; D is perhaps TRBD1 (6 bases). Germline V gene data show CDR1 as SGDLS and CDR2 as YYNGEE. The CDR3 spans 15 residues. V lost 4 bases, J lost 2 bases, and 15 bases lay in between. This chain's CDR3 is CASSPPTGVNYGYTF. The CDR3 coding sequence is TGTGCCAGCAGCCCACCGACAGGTGTCAACTATGGCTACACCTTC.

This chain uses TRBV4-1 with TRBJ1-1; 7 bases map to TRBD1. Germline lookup yields CDR1 MGHRA and CDR2 YSYEKL. This CDR3 has 15 amino acids. Trimming removed 0 bases from V and 4 bases from J; junction bases left unmatched: 5. Written as DNA, the CDR3 is TGCGCCAGCAGCCAAGAGTCAGGGACAGCCACTGAAGCTTTCTTT. Translated, it gives CASSQESGTATEAFF.

The chain uses TRBV3-1 (or the pseudogene TRBV3-2) and TRBJ2-7; possibly TRBD1 or TRBD2 for D (6 bases each). The CDR3 extends over 14 amino acids. The V gene's germline CDR1 is LGHDT and CDR2 YNNKEL (reference sequence). Trimming removed 7 bases from V and 2 bases from J, with 15 bases in between. The CDR3 DNA reads TGTGCCAGCACCCCCGGGGGCGGACCCTACGAGCAGTACTTC. The encoded protein is CASTPGGGPYEQYF.

There are many counts of this clone. This chain links TRBV25-1 with TRBJ2-5; no clear D. Looked up from germline, CDR1 is MGHDK and CDR2 is SYGVNS. This CDR3 contains 15 residues. V shed 4 bases and J shed 7 bases, with 19 bases lying between them. The CDR3 nucleotides read TGTGCCAGCAGTGGACCACGGGCACCGTCCTGGACCCAGTACTTC. It codes for CASSGPRAPSWTQYF. The full variable domain, with the rest looked up from reference TRBV25-1 and TRBJ2-5, is EADIYQTPRYLVIGTGKKITLECSQTMGHDKMYWYQQDPGMELHLIHYSYGVNSTEKGDLSSESTVSRIRTEHFPLTLESARPSHTSQYLCASSGPRAPSWTQYFGPGTRLLVL.

The gene calls are TRBV7-3 and TRBJ2-1; D not resolved. With 5 bases removed from V and 3 bases from J, the gap between germline ends came to 11 bases. CDR1 is SGHTA, CDR2 FQGTGA, per germline. The CDR3 is 14 amino acids. The DNA for the CDR3 is TGTGCCAGCAGCCCTTGGGGTGACTACAATGAGCAGTTCTTC. The encoded protein is CASSPWGDYNEQFF. The full variable domain, in which reference TRBV7-3 and TRBJ2-1 provide the parts outside the CDR3, is GAGVSQTPSNKVTEKGKYVELRCDPISGHTALYWYRQSLGQGPEFLIYFQGTGAADDSGLPNDRFFAVRPEGSVSTLKIQRTERGDSAVYLCASSPWGDYNEQFFGPGTRLTVL.